This TCR beta chain was observed in a study of early T cells in non-severe SARS-CoV-2 infection. CDR1 is SNHLY and CDR2 is FYNNEI in the germline V gene. The CDR3 extends over 15 amino acids. The V gene lost 7 bases and the J gene lost 5 bases, with 18 bases spanning the gap. This clonotype was recorded at least ten times. Unique molecular identifiers were added to individual cDNA molecules. TCRdb reanalysed the 5' RACE reads using MiXCR and keeps one entry per CDR3 protein. The repertoire consists of about 49,000 distinct CDR3 sequences, with about 4.6% occurring once and the leading ten covering approximately 5.9%.

V usage is TRBV2 and J usage is TRBJ2-1, with a weak D call TRBD1 (5 bases). This clonotype originated in an adult who was a healthcare worker with PCR-confirmed SARS-CoV-2 infection or an uninfected control (not recorded which). The sequencing input was whole blood. CDR3 DNA: TGTGCCAGCACCTTGATGGGGTCAGGGCACAATGAGCAGTTCTTC. Its protein product is CASTLMGSGHNEQFF.